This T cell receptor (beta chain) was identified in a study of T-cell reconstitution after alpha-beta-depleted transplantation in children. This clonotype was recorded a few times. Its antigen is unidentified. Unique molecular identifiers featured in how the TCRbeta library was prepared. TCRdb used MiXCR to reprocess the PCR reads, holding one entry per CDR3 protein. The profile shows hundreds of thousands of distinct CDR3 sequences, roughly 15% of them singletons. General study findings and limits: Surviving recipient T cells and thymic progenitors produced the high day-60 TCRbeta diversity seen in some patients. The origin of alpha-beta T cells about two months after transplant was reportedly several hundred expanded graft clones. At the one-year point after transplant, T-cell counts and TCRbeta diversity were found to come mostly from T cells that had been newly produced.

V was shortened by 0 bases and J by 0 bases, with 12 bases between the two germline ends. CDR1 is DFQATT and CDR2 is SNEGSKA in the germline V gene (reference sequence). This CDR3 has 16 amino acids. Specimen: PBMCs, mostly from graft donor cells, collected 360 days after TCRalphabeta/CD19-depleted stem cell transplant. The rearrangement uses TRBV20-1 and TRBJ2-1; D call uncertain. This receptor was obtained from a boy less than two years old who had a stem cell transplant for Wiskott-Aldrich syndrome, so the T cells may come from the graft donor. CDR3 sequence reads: CSARDRSVGSYNEQFF. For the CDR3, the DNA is TGCAGTGCTAGAGATCGGAGCGTGGGCTCCTACAATGAGCAGTTCTTC.